This TCR beta chain originates from a study of regulatory T cells. Findings and limits, study-wide: Patient repertoires had restricted TRB V-J pairs and skewed V and J usage, most in Tregs.

Amplification used 52 TRBV primers and 13 TRBJ primers. TCRdb's copy holds only in-frame clones and misses some; the assay was immunoSEQ multiplex PCR. The repertoire holds 15,000 to 20,000 clones, roughly nine tenths seen once, with about 31% in the top ten. About this clone: Its antigen remains unknown.

The receptor was isolated from a person aged 18 to 35 with CD3G deficiency. Sequencing was carried out using CD8+ T cells sorted from blood.

The DNA of the CDR3 is TGTGCCAGCAGTTACGGGGTCCCAGCGAGTCAAGAGACCCAGTACTTC. This encodes CASSYGVPASQETQYF. The rearrangement uses TRBV6-5 and TRBJ2-5, with D unclear. Between the trimmed V and J ends, which lost 2 bases and 2 bases, there was a span of 15 bases. The CDR3 loop spans 16 amino acids. In germline, CDR1 is MNHEY, CDR2 SVGAGI.